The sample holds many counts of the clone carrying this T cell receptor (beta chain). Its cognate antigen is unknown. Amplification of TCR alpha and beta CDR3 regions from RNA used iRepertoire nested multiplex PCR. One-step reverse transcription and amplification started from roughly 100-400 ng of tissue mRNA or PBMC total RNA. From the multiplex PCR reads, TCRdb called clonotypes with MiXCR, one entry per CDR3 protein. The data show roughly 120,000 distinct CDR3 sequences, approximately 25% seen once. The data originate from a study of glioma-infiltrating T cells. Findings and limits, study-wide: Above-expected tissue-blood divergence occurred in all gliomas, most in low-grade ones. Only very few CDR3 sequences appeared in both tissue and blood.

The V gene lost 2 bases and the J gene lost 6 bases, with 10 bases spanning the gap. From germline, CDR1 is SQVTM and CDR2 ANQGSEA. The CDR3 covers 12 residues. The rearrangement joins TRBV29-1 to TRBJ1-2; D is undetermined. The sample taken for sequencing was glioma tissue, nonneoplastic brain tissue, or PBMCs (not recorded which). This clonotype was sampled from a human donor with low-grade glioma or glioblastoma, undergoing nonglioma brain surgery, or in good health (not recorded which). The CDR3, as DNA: TGCAGCGTTGAAAGTAACAGCCATGGCTACACCTTC. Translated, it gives CSVESNSHGYTF.